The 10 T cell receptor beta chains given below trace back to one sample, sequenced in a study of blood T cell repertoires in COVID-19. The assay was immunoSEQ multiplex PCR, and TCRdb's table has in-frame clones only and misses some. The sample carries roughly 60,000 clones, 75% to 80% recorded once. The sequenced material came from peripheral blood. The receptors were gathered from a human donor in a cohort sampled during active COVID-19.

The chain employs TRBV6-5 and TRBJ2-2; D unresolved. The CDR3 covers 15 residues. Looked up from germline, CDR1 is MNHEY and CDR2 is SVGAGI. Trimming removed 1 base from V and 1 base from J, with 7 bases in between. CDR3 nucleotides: TGTGCCAGCAGTTACTGGTGGCAGAACACCGGGGAGCTGTTTTTT. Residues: CASSYWWQNTGELFF.

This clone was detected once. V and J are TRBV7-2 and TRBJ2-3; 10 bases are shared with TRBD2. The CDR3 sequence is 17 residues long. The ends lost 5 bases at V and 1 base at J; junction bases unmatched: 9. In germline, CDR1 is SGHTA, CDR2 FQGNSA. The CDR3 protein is CASSPSGGAGGTDTQYF. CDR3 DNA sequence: TGTGCCAGCAGCCCCAGCGGGGGGGCCGGGGGCACAGATACGCAGTATTTT.

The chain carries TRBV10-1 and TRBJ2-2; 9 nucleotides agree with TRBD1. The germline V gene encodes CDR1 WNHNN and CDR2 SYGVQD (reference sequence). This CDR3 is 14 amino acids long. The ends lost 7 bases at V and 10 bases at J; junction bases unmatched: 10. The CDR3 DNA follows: TGCGCCAGCACTTTGGACAGGGGATCGGAGGAGCTGTTTTTT. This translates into CASTLDRGSEELFF.

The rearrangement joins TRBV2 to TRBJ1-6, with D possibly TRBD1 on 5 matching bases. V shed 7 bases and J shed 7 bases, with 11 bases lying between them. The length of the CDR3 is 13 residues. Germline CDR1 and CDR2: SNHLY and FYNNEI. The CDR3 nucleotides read TGTGCCAGCACGGGACTCCTAAATTCACCCCTCCACTTT. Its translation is CASTGLLNSPLHF.

The CDR3 is CSASPTRGREAFF. CDR3 DNA: TGCAGTGCTAGTCCTACCCGCGGGAGAGAAGCTTTCTTT. This chain connects TRBV20-1 to TRBJ1-1, with D hard to call. The CDR3 sequence is 13 residues long. V was trimmed by 3 bases and J by 8 bases, leaving 16 bases between them. From germline, CDR1 is DFQATT and CDR2 SNEGSKA (reference sequence).

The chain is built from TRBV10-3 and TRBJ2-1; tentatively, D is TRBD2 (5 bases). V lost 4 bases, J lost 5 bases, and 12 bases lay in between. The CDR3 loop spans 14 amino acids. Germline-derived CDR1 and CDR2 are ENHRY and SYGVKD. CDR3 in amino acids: CAISVASGNNEQFF. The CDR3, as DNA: TGTGCCATCAGTGTGGCCAGCGGAAACAATGAGCAGTTCTTC.

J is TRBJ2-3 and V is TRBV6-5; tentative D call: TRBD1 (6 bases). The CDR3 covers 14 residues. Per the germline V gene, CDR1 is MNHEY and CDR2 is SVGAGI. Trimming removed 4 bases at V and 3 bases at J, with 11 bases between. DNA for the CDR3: TGTGCCAGCAGTTCGGGAACAGGGACAGATACGCAGTATTTT. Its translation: CASSSGTGTDTQYF.

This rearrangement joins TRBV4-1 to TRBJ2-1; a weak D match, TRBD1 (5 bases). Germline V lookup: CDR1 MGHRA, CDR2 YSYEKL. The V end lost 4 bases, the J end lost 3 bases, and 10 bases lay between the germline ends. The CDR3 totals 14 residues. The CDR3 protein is CASSLQGYYNEQFF. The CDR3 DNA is TGCGCCAGCAGCCTTCAGGGATACTACAATGAGCAGTTCTTC.

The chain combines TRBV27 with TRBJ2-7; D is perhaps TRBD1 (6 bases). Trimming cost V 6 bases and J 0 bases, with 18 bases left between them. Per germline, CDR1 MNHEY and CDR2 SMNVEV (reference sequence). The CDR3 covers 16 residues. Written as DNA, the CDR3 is TGTGCCAGCAGCGGACTCAGGGGCTCCTTCTCCTACGAGCAGTACTTC. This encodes CASSGLRGSFSYEQYF.

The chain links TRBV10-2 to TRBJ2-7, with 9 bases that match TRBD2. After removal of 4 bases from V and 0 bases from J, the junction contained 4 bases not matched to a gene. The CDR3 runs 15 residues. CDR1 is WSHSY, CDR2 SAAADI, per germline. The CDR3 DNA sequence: TGCGCCAGCAGTGGGGGTAGCGGGAGCTCCTACGAGCAGTACTTC. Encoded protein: CASSGGSGSSYEQYF.